This paragraph covers one T cell receptor (beta chain) sequence. This clone's antigen is unknown. The DNA ends 3 residues before the CDR3 does, and the rest of the CDR3 is filled in from the germline J gene. Inclusive of the bounding cysteine and phenylalanine, the CDR3 is 14 residues long. Shown are 33 bases from within the CDR3, in frame from base 1. At the junction V is shortened by 3 bases and J by 5 bases; bases outside the gene matches: 7. CDR1 and CDR2 (SQVTM, ANQGSEA) derive from the germline V gene. The entry originates in a study of Tregs in tolerant kidney transplant recipients (dated by TCRdb to between 2018 and 2021). Regarding the study in general: Transplants used related donors with nonmyeloablative bone marrow transplantation; mixed chimerism was transient in the human trials. Before combined kidney and bone marrow transplantation, this study identified donor-specific regulatory T cells using TCRbeta sequencing and then followed those same cells after transplant. What the study reported, not specific to this receptor: The study was limited by small patient numbers, and the findings need validation in larger populations and under other immunosuppression protocols. For some patients the PCR primers changed over time, which made it impossible to compare the samples from those patients at the nucleotide level. Biological reproducibility was not examined directly, but technical replication error appeared to be minimal. In tolerant patients, donor-specific Tregs expanded more than Tregs overall, which suggests antigen-driven rather than nonspecific expansion. Expanding Tregs with activated donor B cells appeared to identify the most biologically relevant and donor-specific TCRbeta repertoire.

What the time point label conveys for this sample: blood sample drawn before combined kidney and bone marrow transplant. Thawed PBMCs were FACS-sorted into unstimulated Tregs (CD4+CD25+CD127-), CD4+ non-Tregs (CD4+CD25-), CD4 cells and CD8 cells. Patients were 4 combined kidney and bone marrow transplant recipients from the ITN036ST trial, and only these trial subjects had samples available. Healthy control blood was separated into PBMCs by Ficoll density gradient and cryopreserved, and patient PBMCs were collected both before and after transplant. For TCRbeta CDR3 sequencing, genomic DNA was extracted from sorted cells using the QIAGEN DNeasy Blood and Tissue Kit. High-throughput TCRbeta CDR3 sequencing, which included PCR amplification with bias correction and internal controls, was done commercially through immunoSEQ. Regarding the original processing steps: A unique productive TCRbeta sequence was defined by the CDR3 nucleotide sequence when primers matched, and otherwise by the CDR3 amino acid sequence together with the Vbeta and Jbeta genes. To correct for sorting error, sequences found in more than one sorted population at a frequency ratio of 2:1 or less were discarded, and the remaining shared sequences were assigned to the population with the higher frequency. A sequence was defined as donor-reactive if the sequence was expanded at least 5-fold in CFSE-low cells compared with unstimulated cells and had a frequency of at least 0.01% in CFSE-low cells. Jensen-Shannon divergence calculated on the top 100 TCRbeta sequences ranked by frequency was used to measure repertoire divergence. For samples with multiple sequencing runs, sorting error was corrected separately for each run before the runs were pooled. The clones in this table, taken by TCRdb from immuneACCESS, are in-frame only. Not every clone is retained; where verified, under half of the shortfall comes from an unresolved V gene, and the cause of the rest is unknown. The V and J calls and clone size were taken over from that table, and D and trimming were inferred from the DNA. This sample's table lists roughly 30,000 clones. Roughly 14% of the sample belongs to the ten largest clones.

This TCR came from a human donor who received a combined kidney and bone marrow transplant. Source: CD8+ T cells from blood, taken before the transplant. The rearrangement joined TRBV29-1 to TRBJ2-7, with 10 junctional bases fitting TRBD1. The CDR3 corresponds to CSVEGGTGDNEQYF. CDR3 DNA (partial): TGCAGCGTTGAGGGTGGGACAGGGGATAACGAG.